In this sample, the clone carrying this T cell receptor (beta chain) turned up a few times. Its antigen is still unknown. The source of the sample is a study of cytomegalovirus exposure and HLA in healthy donors. PCR amplification relied on 60 Vbeta primers (plus 13 Jbeta primers). Methods used by the authors: A later analysis tallied tens of millions of unique TCR beta chains, approximately 11 million of them shared. Using immunoSEQ multiplex PCR, the repertoire was profiled, and TCRdb retains in-frame clones only, with some absent. That table supplies the V and J calls and clone size; D and trimming were determined from the DNA. The data show more than 80,000 clones, roughly 75% seen once. Findings of the study overall: In most subjects, TCR beta sequences reportedly gave accurate predictions of HLA-A and HLA-B alleles.

The CDR3 covers 15 residues. The germline V gene encodes CDR1 SGHDT and CDR2 YYEEEE. The germline V and J ends were trimmed by 6 bases and 6 bases, with 21 bases remaining between them. The sample was PBMCs. The V gene is TRBV5-6, the J gene TRBJ1-2, with a possible D match to TRBD1 (6 bases). The TCR was taken from a man aged 55 to 69 in good health and CMV-seronegative. The CDR3 sequence is CASTAPSRGVDGYTF. DNA of the CDR3: TGTGCCAGCACCGCGCCGAGCAGGGGAGTCGATGGCTACACCTTC.